These 27 T cell receptor beta chains share one sample of origin, sequenced in a study of blood T cells in healthy people across ages. Alongside a J-beta primer mix, a sample-barcoded 5' primer served in a second PCR lasting roughly 7 to 12 cycles. TCRdb analysed the 5' RACE reads with MiXCR anew, one entry per CDR3 protein. The sample includes about 1 million distinct CDR3 sequences, 40% to 55% seen only once; the top ten take 18%. The sequencing input was blood. The receptors here all came from a woman in her fifties or sixties in good health.

This clonotype has more than one count but fewer than ten. V usage is TRBV11-2 and J usage is TRBJ2-3, with D possibly TRBD2 on 5 matching bases. The CDR3 covers 13 residues. Germline CDR1 and CDR2: SGHAT and FQNNGV. Trimming stripped 5 bases from V and 5 bases from J, with 11 bases between. The CDR3: CASSQTRGDTQYF. In nucleotides, the CDR3 is TGTGCCAGCAGCCAAACACGGGGAGATACGCAGTATTTT.

The chain employs TRBV12-3 or TRBV12-4 and TRBJ1-5; no reliable D call. This CDR3 is 12 amino acids long. V was shortened by 4 bases and J by 5 bases, with 6 bases between the two germline ends. CDR3 sequence: CASSYSDQPQHF. The CDR3 nucleotides read TGTGCCAGCAGTTACTCTGATCAGCCCCAGCATTTT.

The chain joins TRBV20-1 to TRBJ2-5; D perhaps matches TRBD2 (6 bases). Per the germline V gene, CDR1 is DFQATT and CDR2 is SNEGSKA (reference sequence). The CDR3 extends over 13 amino acids. This CDR3 is CSATRGFEETQYF. The DNA of the CDR3 is TGCAGCGCCACGCGGGGATTTGAGGAGACCCAGTACTTC.

This clonotype was seen at least ten times. The J gene is TRBJ1-1, the V gene TRBV27; D is uncertain. The CDR3 is made up of 11 amino acids. V dropped 8 bases and J dropped 7 bases, with 11 bases sitting between them. Per germline, CDR1 MNHEY and CDR2 SMNVEV (reference sequence). The CDR3 reads CASGRGNEAFF. The CDR3 nucleotides are TGTGCCAGCGGTCGCGGGAATGAAGCTTTCTTT.

This chain links TRBV20-1 with TRBJ2-1; D tentatively fits TRBD1 or TRBD2 (5 bases each). Trimming took off 3 bases at V and 0 bases at J, with 15 bases between the two ends. The CDR3 loop spans 16 amino acids. The germline V gene has CDR1 DFQATT and CDR2 SNEGSKA (reference sequence). As DNA, the CDR3 is TGCAGTGCTAGGGGGGTGGCGGAGAGCTCCTACAATGAGCAGTTCTTC. Its protein product is CSARGVAESSYNEQFF.

The chain carries TRBV5-4 and TRBJ2-1, with TRBD2 matching over 7 bases. J gave up 9 bases and V 0 bases, and 12 bases lay outside the gene matches. Germline loops: CDR1 SGHNT, CDR2 YYREEE (reference sequence). The CDR3 loop spans 16 amino acids. CDR3 amino acids: CASSLAFGLGRGEQFF. In DNA, the CDR3 is TGTGCCAGCAGCTTGGCCTTCGGACTAGGGAGGGGTGAGCAGTTCTTC.

A remark on this clonotype: A single base separates this from a much larger clone, so it may be a read error. V is TRBV7-9 and J is TRBJ2-3; 11 bases match TRBD2. The germline gives CDR1 SEHNR, CDR2 FQNEAQ (reference sequence). V lost 7 bases, J lost 1 base, and 7 bases stayed unmatched. This CDR3 has 16 amino acids. The CDR3 spells CASTSSGGQRTDTQYF. As DNA, the CDR3 is TGTGCCAGCACTTCTAGCGGGGGGCAACGCACAGATACGCAGTATTTT.

V and J are TRBV7-3 and TRBJ2-1; TRBD2 might be the D (6 bases). Trimming took off 5 bases at V and 1 base at J, with 15 bases between the two ends. The CDR3 totals 16 residues. Germline values: CDR1 SGHTA, CDR2 FQGTGA. CDR3 bases: TGTGCCAGCAGCCTTACTGGGGACTCGTCCTACAATGAGCAGTTCTTC. It translates to CASSLTGDSSYNEQFF.

The genes are TRBV10-3 and TRBJ1-5; the D gene is possibly TRBD1 (5 bases). The CDR3 totals 14 residues. CDR1 is ENHRY, CDR2 SYGVKD, per germline. The V end was cut by 2 bases, the J end by 5 bases, with 10 bases between. CDR3 nucleotides: TGTGCCATCAGTGAGGGCGGGGGGGATCAGCCCCAGCATTTT. Its protein product is CAISEGGGDQPQHF.

V is TRBV10-1 and J is TRBJ2-7; weak D call: TRBD2 (6 bases). This CDR3 is 15 amino acids long. Trimming took 2 bases from V and 0 from J, leaving 11 bases between them. The germline V gene encodes CDR1 WNHNN and CDR2 SYGVQD (reference sequence). The CDR3 spells CASSEGQGLSYEQYF. DNA for the CDR3: TGCGCCAGCAGTGAGGGTCAGGGACTCTCCTACGAGCAGTACTTC.

Only a few counts were recorded for this clonotype. The chain employs TRBV6-5 and TRBJ1-4; D not certain. Germline loops: CDR1 MNHEY, CDR2 SVGAGI. The V gene lost 0 bases and the J gene lost 2 bases, with 4 bases spanning the gap. This CDR3 has 14 amino acids. CDR3 sequence (DNA): TGTGCCAGCAGTTACTCCCAGACTAATGAAAAACTGTTTTTT. This encodes CASSYSQTNEKLFF.

This clonotype was counted between two and nine times. The CDR3, as DNA: TGCGCCAGCAGCCAAGATCCAGAGGAGCCCCAGCATTTT. It translates to CASSQDPEEPQHF. The V call is TRBV4-1, the J call TRBJ1-5; no definite D call. Trimming shortened V by 0 bases and J by 8 bases, and 8 bases separated the two germline ends. There are 13 residues in the CDR3. Looked up from germline, CDR1 is MGHRA and CDR2 is YSYEKL.

V usage is TRBV29-1 and J usage is TRBJ2-1; 8 nucleotides align to TRBD2. This CDR3 has 12 amino acids. The germline gives CDR1 SQVTM, CDR2 ANQGSEA. After removal of 2 bases from V and 12 bases from J, the junction contained 6 bases not matched to a gene. The CDR3 DNA sequence: TGCAGCGTTGAACCCGGGAGGGGCGGGCAGTTCTTC. It encodes CSVEPGRGGQFF.

The V call is TRBV25-1, the J call TRBJ2-7, with a tentative D call TRBD1 (5 bases). The germline CDR1 and CDR2 sequences are MGHDK and SYGVNS. This CDR3 contains 14 residues. V gave up 3 bases and J gave up 0 bases, with 9 bases separating them. CDR3 nucleotides: TGTGCCAGCAGTGACAGGGCCAACTCCTACGAGCAGTACTTC. Its translation is CASSDRANSYEQYF.

This clonotype was seen many times. The chain has TRBV29-1 and TRBJ2-1; possibly TRBD1 for D (5 bases). The CDR3 extends over 13 amino acids. V was cut by 0 bases and J by 9 bases, with 12 bases left in between. CDR1 and CDR2 (germline): SQVTM, ANQGSEA. This CDR3 reads CSVEEVWGFEQFF. Written as DNA, the CDR3 is TGCAGCGTTGAAGAAGTTTGGGGCTTTGAGCAGTTCTTC.

This clonotype was counted at least ten times. This chain uses TRBV20-1 with TRBJ2-1; 13 bases agree with TRBD2. Germline CDR1 and CDR2: DFQATT and SNEGSKA (reference sequence). Unmatched junction bases numbered 5, after V lost 6 bases and J lost 6 bases. This CDR3 has 14 amino acids. CDR3 in amino acids: CSAPRLAGGNEQFF. The DNA of the CDR3 is TGCAGTGCACCCAGACTAGCGGGAGGCAATGAGCAGTTCTTC.

The V gene is TRBV9, the J gene TRBJ2-1, with 9 bases matching TRBD2. Germline CDR1 and CDR2: SGDLS and YYNGEE. The CDR3 runs 13 residues. V trimming: 6 bases; J trimming: 7 bases; junction bases outside the gene matches: 5. For the CDR3, the DNA is TGTGCCAGCACCTTTAGCGGGAGTAATGAGCAGTTCTTC. Protein product: CASTFSGSNEQFF.

The chain uses TRBV12-3 or TRBV12-4 and TRBJ2-6; 9 bases map to TRBD2. The CDR3 is 17 amino acids. Unmatched junction bases numbered 3, after V lost 3 bases and J lost 0 bases. The CDR3 DNA is TGTGCCAGCAGTTTTATAGCGGGAGACTCTGGGGCCAACGTCCTGACTTTC. Protein sequence: CASSFIAGDSGANVLTF.

This clonotype was seen a handful of times. The chain is built from TRBV7-3 and TRBJ1-2, with TRBD1 identical over 9 bases. The CDR3 extends over 16 amino acids. After removal of 0 bases from V and 4 bases from J, the junction contained 6 bases not matched to a gene. CDR1 SGHTA and CDR2 FQGTGA come from the germline V gene. CDR3 residues: CASSLTGQGRLYGYTF. CDR3 sequence (DNA): TGTGCCAGCAGCTTAACCGGACAGGGGCGTCTCTATGGCTACACCTTC.

This clonotype was detected only once. This rearrangement joins TRBV12-5 to TRBJ2-1; unclear D gene. The V gene's germline CDR1 is LGHNT and CDR2 FRNRAP. The ends were cut back, 4 bases at V and 7 bases at J, with 8 bases in the middle. The CDR3 is 12 amino acids. CDR3: CASGSPVNEQFF. Written as DNA, the CDR3 is TGTGCTAGTGGTTCCCCGGTGAATGAGCAGTTCTTC.

This clonotype was detected only a few times. The chain combines TRBV20-1 with TRBJ2-1, with 8 bases that match TRBD1. CDR3 length: 14 residues. The V and J ends lost 6 bases and 2 bases, in that order; junction bases with no gene match: 6. Per germline, CDR1 DFQATT and CDR2 SNEGSKA (reference sequence). This CDR3 reads CSAQPDRAYNEQFF. As DNA, the CDR3 is TGCAGTGCCCAACCGGACAGGGCCTACAATGAGCAGTTCTTC.

The V call is TRBV27, the J call TRBJ2-1; D tentatively reads TRBD1 or TRBD2 (5 bases each). This CDR3 is built from 16 residues. Germline lookup yields CDR1 MNHEY and CDR2 SMNVEV (reference sequence). With 3 bases removed from V and 3 bases from J, the gap between germline ends came to 15 bases. As DNA, the CDR3 is TGTGCCAGCAGTTTTTCTATGGGGGAGTTCTACAATGAGCAGTTCTTC. It specifies CASSFSMGEFYNEQFF.

The chain couples TRBV6-2 or TRBV6-3 to TRBJ2-1; D gene unclear. The CDR3 extends over 12 amino acids. Germline CDR1 MNHEY, CDR2 SVGEGT. The germline V and J ends were trimmed by 7 bases and 5 bases, with 9 bases remaining between them. Here the CDR3 DNA reads TGTGCCAGCAAGATCCGGAACAATGAGCAGTTCTTC. Its translation is CASKIRNNEQFF.

This clonotype was counted ten times or more. The chain couples TRBV12-3 or TRBV12-4 to TRBJ2-3; possibly TRBD2 for D (5 bases). Trimming removed 3 bases from V and 6 bases from J, with 10 bases in between. The CDR3 runs 13 residues. The CDR3 spells CASSLGAADTQYF. CDR3 nucleotides: TGTGCCAGCAGTTTGGGAGCGGCTGATACGCAGTATTTT.

The V gene is TRBV14, the J gene TRBJ2-3; D unclear. V was clipped by 4 bases and J by 2 bases, with 7 bases between them. Germline CDR1 reads SGHDN; CDR2 reads FVKESK. The CDR3 runs 13 residues. The CDR3 is CASSPCLTDTQYF. Here the CDR3 DNA reads TGTGCCAGCAGCCCGTGCCTCACAGATACGCAGTATTTT. Full variable domain (missing parts from reference TRBV14 and TRBJ2-3): EAGVTQFPSHSVIEKGQTVTLRCDPISGHDNLYWYRRVMGKEIKFLLHFVKESKQDESGMPNNRFLAERTGGTYSTLKVQPAELEDSGVYFCASSPCLTDTQYFGPGTRLTVL.

The chain has TRBV5-1 and TRBJ2-3; D is possibly TRBD1 (6 bases). V was trimmed by 5 bases and J by 1 base, leaving 14 bases between them. The CDR3 extends over 15 amino acids. CDR1 and CDR2 (germline): SGHRS, YFSETQ. In DNA form, the CDR3 reads TGCGCCAGCAGAAGCCGGACAGACCGCACAGATACGCAGTATTTT. Its protein is CASRSRTDRTDTQYF.

The chain recombines TRBV4-2 with TRBJ1-1; D possibly corresponds to TRBD1 (6 bases). Trimming took 2 bases from V and 3 from J, leaving 10 bases between them. Germline-derived CDR1 and CDR2 are LGHNA and YNFKEQ. The CDR3 is 14 residues long. The CDR3 DNA follows: TGTGCCAGCAGCCAAAACGACAGGCACACTGAAGCTTTCTTT. It specifies CASSQNDRHTEAFF.